The clone carrying this T cell receptor (beta chain) was seen once. The junction had 11 bases not matched to a gene; V was cut back by 8 bases and J by 7 bases. Germline V gene lookup returns CDR1 SNHLY and CDR2 FYNNEI. The CDR3 consists of 15 residues. This sample was taken from a study of blood T cell repertoires in COVID-19. Study at large: COVID-19 samples from acute and convalescent phases originated in the United States, Italy and Spain. Nucleic acid was either cDNA or gDNA, and it came from T cells, B-cell-depleted T cells, or PBMCs.

In the authors' workflow: It was from reference gene primer amplification that nucleated cell counts were estimated. Assay used: immunoSEQ multiplex PCR; TCRdb lists only in-frame clones, some missing. The DNA gave D and trimming, while V, J and clone size come from that table. The sample yields about 59,000 clones, over 75% seen once. The receptor comes from a man between 60 and 75 years old with acute or convalescent COVID-19. Specimen: peripheral blood. This chain joins TRBV2 and TRBJ1-6; 7 positions match TRBD1. The DNA for the CDR3 is TGTGCCAGCCTCCCCCGGGGGACAGTGAATTCACCCCTCCACTTT. Protein product: CASLPRGTVNSPLHF.